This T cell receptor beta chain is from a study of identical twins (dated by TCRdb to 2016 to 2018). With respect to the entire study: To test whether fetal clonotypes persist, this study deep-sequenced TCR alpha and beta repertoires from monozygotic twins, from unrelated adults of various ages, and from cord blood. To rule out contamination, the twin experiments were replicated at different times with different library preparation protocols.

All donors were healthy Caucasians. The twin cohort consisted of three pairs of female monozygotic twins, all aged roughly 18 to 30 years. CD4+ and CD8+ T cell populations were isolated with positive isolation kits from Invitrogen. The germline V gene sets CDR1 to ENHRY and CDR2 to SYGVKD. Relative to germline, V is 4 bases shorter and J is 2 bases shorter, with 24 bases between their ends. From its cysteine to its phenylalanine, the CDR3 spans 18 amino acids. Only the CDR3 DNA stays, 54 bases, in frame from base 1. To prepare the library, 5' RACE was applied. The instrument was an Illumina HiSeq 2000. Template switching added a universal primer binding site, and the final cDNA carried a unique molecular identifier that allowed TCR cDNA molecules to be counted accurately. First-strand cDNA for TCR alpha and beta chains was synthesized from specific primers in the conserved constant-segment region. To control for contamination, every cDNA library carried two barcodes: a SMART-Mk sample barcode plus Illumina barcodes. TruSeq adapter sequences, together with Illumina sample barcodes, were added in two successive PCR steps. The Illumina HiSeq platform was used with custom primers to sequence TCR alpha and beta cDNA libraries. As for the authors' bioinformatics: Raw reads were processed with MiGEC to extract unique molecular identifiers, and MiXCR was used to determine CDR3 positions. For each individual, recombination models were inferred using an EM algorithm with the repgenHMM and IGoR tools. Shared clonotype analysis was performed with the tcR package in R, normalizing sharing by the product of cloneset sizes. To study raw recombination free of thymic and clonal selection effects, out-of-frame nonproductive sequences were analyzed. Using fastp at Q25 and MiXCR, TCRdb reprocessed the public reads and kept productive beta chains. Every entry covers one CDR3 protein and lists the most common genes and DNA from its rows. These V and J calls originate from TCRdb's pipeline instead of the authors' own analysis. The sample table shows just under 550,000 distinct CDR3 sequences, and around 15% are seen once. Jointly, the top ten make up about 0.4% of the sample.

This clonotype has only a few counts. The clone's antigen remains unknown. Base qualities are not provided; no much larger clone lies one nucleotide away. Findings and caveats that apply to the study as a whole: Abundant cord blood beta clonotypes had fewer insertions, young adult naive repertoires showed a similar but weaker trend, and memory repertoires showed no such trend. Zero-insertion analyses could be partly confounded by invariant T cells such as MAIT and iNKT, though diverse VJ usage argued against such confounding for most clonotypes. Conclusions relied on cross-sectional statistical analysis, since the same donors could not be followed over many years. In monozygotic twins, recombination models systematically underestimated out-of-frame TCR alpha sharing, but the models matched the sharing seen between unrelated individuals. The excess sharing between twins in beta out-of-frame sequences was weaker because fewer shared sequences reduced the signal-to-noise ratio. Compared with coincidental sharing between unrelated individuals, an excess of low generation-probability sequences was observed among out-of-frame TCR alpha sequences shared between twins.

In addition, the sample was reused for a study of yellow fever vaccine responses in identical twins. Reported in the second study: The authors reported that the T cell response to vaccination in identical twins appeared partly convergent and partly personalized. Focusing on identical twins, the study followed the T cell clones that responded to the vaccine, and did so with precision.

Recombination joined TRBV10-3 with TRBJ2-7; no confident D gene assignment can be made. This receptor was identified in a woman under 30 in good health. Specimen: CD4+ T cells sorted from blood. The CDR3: CAISAQSPWSSFTYEQYF. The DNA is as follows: TGTGCCATCAGTGCCCAAAGCCCCTGGAGTAGCTTCACCTACGAGCAGTACTTC.